The next 4 T cell receptor beta chains were all read from a single sample in a study of CD8+ T cells in alopecia areata. RNA extraction and reverse transcription yielded cDNA as sequencing template. The protocol was immunoSEQ multiplex PCR, while the TCRdb copy is restricted to in-frame clones and leaves out a portion. Seen here are hundreds of thousands of clones, under 70% observed once, and the top ten hold roughly 1.2%. The specimen was CD4+ T cells sorted from blood, collected at week 0. These receptors were obtained from a human donor with alopecia areata.

The chain is built from TRBV9 and TRBJ1-2; D may be TRBD1 (6 bases). V was cut by 3 bases and J by 4 bases, with 13 bases left in between. Germline-derived CDR1 and CDR2 are SGDLS and YYNGEE. This CDR3 is built from 14 residues. CDR3 region: CASSGITGLYGYTF. In nucleotides, the CDR3 is TGTGCCAGCAGCGGAATCACAGGGCTCTATGGCTACACCTTC.

The chain recombines TRBV6-5 with TRBJ2-2, with D unresolved. Germline V lookup: CDR1 MNHEY, CDR2 SVGAGI. CDR3 size: 12 residues. V lost 6 bases, J lost 6 bases, and 8 bases lay in between. The CDR3: CASRGVAGELFF. The DNA of the CDR3 is TGTGCCAGCAGAGGTGTCGCCGGGGAGCTGTTTTTT.

CDR3 in DNA: TGTGCCTCCCAGGGGGGATCATGGAATGAGCAGTTCTTC. Encoded protein: CASQGGSWNEQFF. The rearrangement uses TRBV30 and TRBJ2-1; the D gene is possibly TRBD1 (7 bases). Trimming shortened V by 7 bases and J by 7 bases, and 17 bases separated the two germline ends. The CDR3 is 13 residues long. Germline CDR1 and CDR2: GTSNPN and SVGIG (reference sequence). The full variable domain, completed using reference TRBV30 and TRBJ2-1, is SQTIHQWPATLVQPVGSPLSLECTVEGTSNPNLYWYRQAAGRGLQLLFYSVGIGQISSEVPQNLSASRPQDRQFILSSKKLLLSDSGFYLCASQGGSWNEQFFGPGTRLTVL.

The rearrangement uses TRBV27 and TRBJ2-2, with D perhaps matching TRBD1 (5 bases). From germline, CDR1 is MNHEY and CDR2 SMNVEV (reference sequence). The CDR3 spans 16 residues. Trimming took off 2 bases at V and 0 bases at J, with 10 bases between the two ends. For the CDR3, the DNA is TGTGCCAGCAGTTTAGAGGCAGGGCCGAACACCGGGGAGCTGTTTTTT. Protein: CASSLEAGPNTGELFF.